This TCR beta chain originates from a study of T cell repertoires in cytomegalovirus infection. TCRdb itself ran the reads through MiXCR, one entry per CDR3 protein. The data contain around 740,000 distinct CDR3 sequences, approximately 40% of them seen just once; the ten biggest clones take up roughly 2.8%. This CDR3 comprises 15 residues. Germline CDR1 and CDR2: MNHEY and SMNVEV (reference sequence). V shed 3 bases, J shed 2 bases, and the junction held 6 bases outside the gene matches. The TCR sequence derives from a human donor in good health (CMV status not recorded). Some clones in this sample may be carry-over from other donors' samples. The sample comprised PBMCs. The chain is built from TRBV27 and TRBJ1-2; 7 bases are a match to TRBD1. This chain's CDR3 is CASSLDRTGNYGYTF. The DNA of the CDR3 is TGTGCCAGCAGTTTGGACCGGACAGGAAACTATGGCTACACCTTC.